The rows below give T cell receptor beta chains drawn from one sample of a study of cytomegalovirus exposure and HLA in healthy donors. Measured with immunoSEQ multiplex PCR; TCRdb has only the in-frame clones, and not every one. The sample lists about 150,000 clones, 60% to 85% seen once, with under 2% in the top ten. Sequenced input: PBMCs. The receptors shown here come from a female donor in good health and CMV-seropositive. CDR3s include the opening cysteine and the closing phenylalanine or tryptophan.

length: 14; J: TRBJ2-7; V: TRBV6-6; CDR3: CASNLAGGVDEQYF
length: 14; J: TRBJ2-1; V: TRBV2; CDR3: CASSGLAQGDEQFF
length: 13; J: TRBJ1-2; V: TRBV7-9; CDR3: CASSWDSNYGYTF
length: 13; J: TRBJ1-2; V: TRBV4-1; CDR3: CASRATGVYGYTF
length: 13; J: TRBJ2-7; V: TRBV30; CDR3: CAWQGQRNYEQYF
length: 14; J: TRBJ2-1; V: TRBV10-3; CDR3: CAISEGQTYNEQFF
length: 11; J: TRBJ2-5; V: TRBV28; CDR3: CASKSQETQYF
length: 14; J: TRBJ2-1; V: TRBV9; CDR3: CASSPSVGGDEQFF
length: 12; J: TRBJ2-3; V: TRBV2; CDR3: CASSDGAGVEYF
length: 13; J: TRBJ1-1; V: TRBV18; CDR3: CASSPGSSTEAFF
length: 14; J: TRBJ2-1; V: TRBV19; CDR3: CASSGRQGNNEQFF
length: 14; J: TRBJ2-5; V: TRBV7-2; CDR3: CASSLVVTQETQYF
length: 16; J: TRBJ2-7; V: TRBV19; CDR3: CASSFSGTALPYEQYF
length: 13; J: TRBJ2-7; V: TRBV29-1; CDR3: CSVELTGTYEQYF
length: 11; J: TRBJ1-6; V: TRBV2; CDR3: CASTPGTPLHF
length: 19; J: TRBJ1-4; V: TRBV27; CDR3: CASSRTPDPTGAPNEKLFF
length: 15; J: TRBJ2-3; V: TRBV13; CDR3: CASSFAAAGVDTQYF
length: 14; J: TRBJ1-3; V: TRBV6-1; CDR3: CASGGFNSGNTIYF
length: 15; J: TRBJ1-5; V: TRBV29-1; CDR3: CSSRDREPSNQPQHF
length: 15; J: TRBJ2-7; V: TRBV1; CDR3: CTSSQGRGSFYEQYF
length: 14; J: TRBJ2-1; V: TRBV9; CDR3: CASSVDRNDNEQFF
length: 18; J: TRBJ1-1; V: TRBV7-9; CDR3: CSSSLATLAWGRGDEAFF
length: 14; J: TRBJ1-1; V: TRBV6-1; CDR3: CASSVDRVNTEAFF
length: 15; J: TRBJ2-2; V: TRBV2; CDR3: CASRGTALNTGELSF
length: 14; J: -; V: TRBV7-2; CDR3: CASSLRSGNDEQYF
length: 13; J: TRBJ1-2; V: TRBV28; CDR3: CASTGTGWDGYTF
length: 16; J: TRBJ2-3; V: TRBV7-3; CDR3: CASSSFGKTSTDTQYF
length: 13; J: TRBJ2-5; V: TRBV4-2; CDR3: CASSQDRQETQYF
length: 12; J: TRBJ2-7; V: TRBV2; CDR3: CASTWGGDEQYF